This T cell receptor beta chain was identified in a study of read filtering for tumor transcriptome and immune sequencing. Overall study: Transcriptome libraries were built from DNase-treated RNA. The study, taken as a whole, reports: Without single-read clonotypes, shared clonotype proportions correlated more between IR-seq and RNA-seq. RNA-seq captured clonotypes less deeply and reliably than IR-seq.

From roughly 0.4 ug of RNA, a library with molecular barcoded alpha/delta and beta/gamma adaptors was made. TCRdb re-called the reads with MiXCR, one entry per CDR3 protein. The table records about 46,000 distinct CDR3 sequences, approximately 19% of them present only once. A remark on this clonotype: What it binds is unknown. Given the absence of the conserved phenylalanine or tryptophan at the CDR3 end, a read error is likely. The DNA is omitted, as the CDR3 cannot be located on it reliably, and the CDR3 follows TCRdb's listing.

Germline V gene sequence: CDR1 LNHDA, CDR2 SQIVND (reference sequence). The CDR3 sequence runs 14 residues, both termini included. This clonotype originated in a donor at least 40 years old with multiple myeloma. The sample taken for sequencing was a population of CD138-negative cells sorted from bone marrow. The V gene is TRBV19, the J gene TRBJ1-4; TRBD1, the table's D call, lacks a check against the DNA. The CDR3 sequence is CASRLWATNEKLFL.